The rows below give T cell receptor beta chains drawn from one sample of a study of blood T cells in healthy people across ages. TCRdb re-called the 5' RACE reads with MiXCR, one entry per CDR3 protein. The repertoire holds hundreds of thousands of distinct CDR3 sequences, with about 53% as singletons. What was sequenced was blood. These receptors originate from a man older than 75 in good health. CDR3s include the opening cysteine and the closing phenylalanine or tryptophan. The D gene is left open where the match is weak. Only some rows state a clone size, as once, few, many or a class for expanded clones.

clone size,V gene,J gene,D gene,CDR3 DNA,CDR3 protein
.,TRBV7-9,TRBJ1-1,.,TGTGCCAGCAGCTTGGCCGGGAGTAAAAACGAGGCTTTCTTT,CASSLAGSKNEAFF
.,TRBV5-1,TRBJ2-1,TRBD2,TGCGCCAGCAGCTTGAGTGGACTAGCGGCAAATGAGCAGTTCTTC,CASSLSGLAANEQFF
.,TRBV6-2/TRBV6-3,TRBJ2-1,.,TGTGCCACTAAGCCGGGGTCCTCCTACAATGAGCAGTTCTTC,CATKPGSSYNEQFF
.,TRBV9,TRBJ2-7,TRBD2,TGTGCCAGCAGCGTAGGATCTAGCGGGACCCACGAGCAGTACTTC,CASSVGSSGTHEQYF
.,TRBV29-1,TRBJ2-1,.,TGCAGCGTTGTGCTTGACAATGAGCAGTTCTTC,CSVVLDNEQFF
.,TRBV4-2,TRBJ2-3,.,TGTGCCAGCAGTCCTTCCACCTGGGACACAGATGCGCAGTATTTT,CASSPSTWDTDAQYF
.,TRBV7-3,TRBJ2-5,TRBD2,TGTGCCAGCAGCCCTCCGGGACTAGGTTTTTCATCCCTCAATGAGCAGTACTTC,CASSPPGLGFSSLNEQYF
.,TRBV6-5,TRBJ2-1,TRBD1,TGTGCCAGCAGTTACTCTTGGACAGGGGTGGTTGAGCAGTTCTTC,CASSYSWTGVVEQFF
once,TRBV5-1,TRBJ1-2,.,TGCGCCAGCAGCTTGGCCTCCCAGGGCGTTAACTATGGCTACACCTTC,CASSLASQGVNYGYTF
.,TRBV14,TRBJ2-2,TRBD2,TGTGCCGAGGGGGGGACTAGCGGTAGCGCGAACACCGGGGAGCTGTTTTTT,CAEGGTSGSANTGELFF
.,TRBV24-1,TRBJ1-6,.,TGTGCCACCAGTGAGCGGCAGAAGAATTCACCCCTCCACTTT,CATSERQKNSPLHF
.,TRBV24-1,TRBJ2-7,.,TGTGCCACCGCAATGGACTCCTACGAGCAGTACTTC,CATAMDSYEQYF
.,TRBV3-1,TRBJ2-7,.,TGTGCCAGCAGCCAAGAAGGTGTTACCTCCTACGAGCAGTACTTC,CASSQEGVTSYEQYF
few,TRBV20-1,TRBJ2-5,.,TGCAGTGCTAGACCCCCCAAGGGTGCCAGGGAGACCCAGTACTTC,CSARPPKGARETQYF
few,TRBV20-1,TRBJ2-7,.,TGCAGCGCCTCTTGGAGCTCCTACGAGCAGTACTTC,CSASWSSYEQYF
.,TRBV7-2,TRBJ2-5,TRBD2,TGTGCCAACAGCTCTAGCCCCCCGGGGGGGACCCAGTACTTC,CANSSSPPGGTQYF
.,TRBV5-1,TRBJ2-5,.,TGCGCCAGCAGCAGGGACCGCTTCAATGAGCAGTACTTC,CASSRDRFNEQYF
.,TRBV27,TRBJ2-7,TRBD1,TGTGCCAGCAGTTTACCGACAGGGGGAGAGTACGGTCAGTACTTC,CASSLPTGGEYGQYF
.,TRBV5-8,TRBJ2-3,.,TGTGCCAGCAGCTTGGCCGGCAGGGGAGGAGATACGCAGTATTTT,CASSLAGRGGDTQYF
.,TRBV9,TRBJ2-3,.,TGTGCCAGCAGCCCGGAGGGACTGACTCCAGATACGCAGTATTTT,CASSPEGLTPDTQYF
.,TRBV5-5,TRBJ1-2,TRBD1,TGTGCCAGCAGCTTGGCGGGACAGGGGCCGTATGGCTACACCTTC,CASSLAGQGPYGYTF
few,TRBV20-1,TRBJ2-1,.,TGCAGTGCTAGAGAGGGGCAGGGAAGGAATGAGCAGTTCTTC,CSAREGQGRNEQFF
.,TRBV11-1,TRBJ2-3,TRBD2,TGTGCCAGCAGCCCAAGACGGGCTAGCGGGAGCTCAGATACGCAGTATTTT,CASSPRRASGSSDTQYF
.,TRBV12-3/TRBV12-4,TRBJ2-5,.,TGTGCCAGCAGTTTGAGTCGACTTCTCCAAGAGACCCAGTACTTC,CASSLSRLLQETQYF
.,TRBV5-1,TRBJ2-3,TRBD2,TGCGCCAGCAGCCCGCGGCCCATAACGGGAGGGGCAGATACGCAGTATTTT,CASSPRPITGGADTQYF
.,TRBV20-1,TRBJ2-6,TRBD1,TGCAGTGCTTCAGGGGGCTCTGGGGCCAACGTCCTGACTTTC,CSASGGSGANVLTF
.,TRBV7-2,TRBJ2-1,TRBD2,TGTGCCAGCAGCTTAGTCCCAGCGGGAGGGGCTGGAGAGCAGTTCTTC,CASSLVPAGGAGEQFF
.,TRBV5-1,TRBJ2-5,TRBD2,TGCGCCAGCAGTCCTCAAAGGGGAGCGGGAGGGCAAGAGACCCAGTACTTC,CASSPQRGAGGQETQYF
.,TRBV20-1,TRBJ2-5,.,TGCAGTGCTACGACAGACGCCCAAGAGACCCAGTACTTC,CSATTDAQETQYF
.,TRBV29-1,TRBJ2-3,.,TGCAGCGGCACAGGGTTCACAGATACGCAGTATTTT,CSGTGFTDTQYF
.,TRBV24-1,TRBJ2-2,.,TGTGCCACCAGTATTCGGCATGCCGGGGAGCTGTTTTTT,CATSIRHAGELFF
.,TRBV11-1,TRBJ2-3,.,TGTGCCAGCAGCTCCGGGTTTACAGATACGCAGTATTTT,CASSSGFTDTQYF
.,TRBV5-1,TRBJ2-4,.,TGCGCCAGCAGCTGGTCGGTTGTGGCAGGGTCAAACATTCAGTACTTC,CASSWSVVAGSNIQYF
few,TRBV28,TRBJ2-7,.,TGTGCCAGCCTCGGGGCTTTGCACTCCTACGAGCAGTACTTC,CASLGALHSYEQYF
once,TRBV21-1,TRBJ2-1,.,TGTGCCAGCAGCAAAGCGTGCCCAGCATCCTACAATGAGCAGTTCTTC,CASSKACPASYNEQFF
.,TRBV9,TRBJ2-1,TRBD2,TGTGCCAGCAGCGTGAAACTAGCGGAGACCAATGAGCAGTTCTTC,CASSVKLAETNEQFF